A single sample gave rise to the 19 T cell receptor beta chains below, sequenced in a study of OX40 agonist ivuxolimab in advanced cancers. Sequencing used immunoSEQ multiplex PCR; TCRdb keeps in-frame clones, though not all of them. The sample shows about 88,000 clones, approximately 85% of them seen only once. The sequenced sample was CD4+ or CD8+ T cells sorted from blood, obtained in a trial of the OX40 agonist ivuxolimab. The receptor set was obtained from an adult with an advanced solid tumor such as melanoma, head and neck, liver or kidney cancer.

CDR3 in amino acids: CASSLWGDSLNQPQHF. The CDR3 DNA is TGCGCCAGCAGCTTGTGGGGGGACAGCCTCAATCAGCCCCAGCATTTT. The chain uses TRBV5-1 and TRBJ1-5; 7 nucleotides line up with TRBD1. The germline V gene encodes CDR1 SGHRS and CDR2 YFSETQ. J lost 3 bases, V lost 1 base, and 7 bases had no gene match. The CDR3 has 16 amino acids.

A single count supports this clone. The chain has TRBV23-1 and TRBJ2-1; D assignment may be TRBD1 or TRBD2 (5 bases each). TRBV23-1 counts as an open reading frame of uncertain function. V dropped 4 bases and J dropped 13 bases, with 11 bases sitting between them. CDR3 length: 11 residues. The CDR3 region is CASSPGQSQFF. CDR3 in DNA: TGCGCCAGCAGTCCGGGGCAGAGTCAGTTCTTC.

The chain links TRBV28 to TRBJ1-5; tentatively, D is TRBD1 (5 bases). The CDR3 spans 14 residues. The germline V gene encodes CDR1 MDHEN and CDR2 SYDVKM. Trimming pared 6 bases from V and 3 bases from J, leaving 12 bases between. This CDR3 is CASSTQGSNQPQHF. As DNA, the CDR3 is TGTGCCAGCAGCACCCAGGGTTCCAATCAGCCCCAGCATTTT.

As concerns this clone: A junction boundary mismatches the germline segment, possibly from a read error. The genes are TRBV19 and TRBJ2-3; D is uncertain. The CDR3 totals 14 residues. The germline V gene encodes CDR1 LNHDA and CDR2 SQIVND (reference sequence). CDR3 sequence: CAGRPASSTDTQYF. Written as DNA, the CDR3 is TGTGCCGGTAGGCCGGCTTCAAGCACAGATACGCAGTATTTT. The full variable domain, completed using reference TRBV19 and TRBJ2-3, is DGGITQSPKYLFRKEGQNVTLSCEQNLNHDAMYWYRQDPGQGLRLIYYSQIVNDFQKGDIAEGYSVSREKKESFPLTVTSAQKNPTAFYLCAGRPASSTDTQYFGPGTRLTVL.

This chain connects TRBV28 to TRBJ2-1; 9 bases map to TRBD2. Per germline, CDR1 MDHEN and CDR2 SYDVKM. The CDR3 loop spans 16 amino acids. Unmatched junction bases numbered 7, after V lost 5 bases and J lost 2 bases. The CDR3 is CASSPSRLAAYNEQFF. The CDR3 DNA follows: TGTGCCAGCAGTCCGTCCCGACTAGCGGCCTACAATGAGCAGTTCTTC.

The genes are TRBV28 and TRBJ2-3; unclear D gene. The V gene lost 7 bases and the J gene lost 3 bases, with 11 bases spanning the gap. CDR1 MDHEN and CDR2 SYDVKM come from the germline V gene. This CDR3 spans 13 amino acids. CDR3 sequence reads: CASIFPGTDTQYF. DNA of the CDR3: TGTGCCAGCATTTTCCCCGGGACAGATACGCAGTATTTT.

The rearrangement links TRBV23-1 to TRBJ2-7; possible D gene TRBD1, 6 bases. TRBV23-1 is annotated as an ORF whose role is uncertain. V was clipped by 6 bases and J by 2 bases, with 23 bases between them. CDR3 length: 17 residues. The CDR3 reads CASSHFGTLHTTYEQYV. The CDR3 DNA follows: TGCGCCAGCAGCCACTTCGGGACACTACATACTACCTACGAGCAGTACGTC.

In this sample, this clone turned up once. The V gene is TRBV7-2, the J gene TRBJ1-2; D unresolved. V lost 2 bases and J 4 bases, leaving 17 bases between the germline ends. The germline V gene has CDR1 SGHTA and CDR2 FQGNSA. The CDR3 has 16 residues. Here the CDR3 DNA reads TGTGCCAGCAGCTTATCGGTTGTCGACCGGGGCTATGGCTACACCTTC. It is translated as CASSLSVVDRGYGYTF.

This chain connects TRBV5-4 to TRBJ2-7, with D tentatively TRBD1 or TRBD2 (5 bases each). V was cut by 1 base and J by 2 bases, with 19 bases left in between. The germline V gene encodes CDR1 SGHNT and CDR2 YYREEE (reference sequence). This CDR3 has 17 amino acids. DNA for the CDR3: TGTGCCAGCAGCTTGACCTTCCTAGCCTCGGGGCCCTACGAGCAGTACTTC. Protein product: CASSLTFLASGPYEQYF.

The rearrangement joins TRBV18 to TRBJ2-1; 15 nucleotides match TRBD2. The CDR3 sequence is 20 residues long. Per the germline V gene, CDR1 is KGHSH and CDR2 is LQKENI. Unmatched junction bases numbered 15, after V lost 0 bases and J lost 9 bases. Written as DNA, the CDR3 is TGTGCCAGCTCACCACCCCTCTGGACTAGCGGGAGGGCTGTGGTCGGTGAGCAGTTCTTC. It specifies CASSPPLWTSGRAVVGEQFF.

The chain carries TRBV5-6 and TRBJ2-4; TRBD1 is a possible D gene (8 bases). The CDR3 is 14 amino acids. Germline values: CDR1 SGHDT, CDR2 YYEEEE. Trimming pared 4 bases from V and 6 bases from J, leaving 14 bases between. The CDR3 spells CASSLDREGNIQYF. The DNA of the CDR3 is TGTGCCAGCAGCCTGGACAGGGAGGGAAACATTCAGTACTTC. The full variable domain, with the rest looked up from reference TRBV5-6 and TRBJ2-4, is DAGVTQSPTHLIKTRGQQVTLRCSPKSGHDTVSWYQQALGQGPQFIFQYYEEEERQRGNFPDRFSGHQFPNYSSELNVNALLLGDSALYLCASSLDREGNIQYFGAGTRLSVL.

This clone has just one count. J is TRBJ2-7 and V is TRBV6-1; perhaps D is TRBD1 or TRBD2 (5 bases each). This CDR3 is built from 16 residues. The germline V and J ends were trimmed by 3 bases and 6 bases, with 21 bases remaining between them. Germline V CDR1 and CDR2: MNHNS, SASEGT. The CDR3 here is CASSDGTVGMVGEQYV. The CDR3 nucleotides read TGTGCCAGCAGTGACGGGACGGTGGGCATGGTAGGCGAGCAGTACGTC.

This clone was seen just once. The J gene is TRBJ2-4, the V gene TRBV7-9; unclear D gene. CDR3 length equals 13 residues. The germline CDR1 and CDR2 sequences are SEHNR and FQNEAQ (reference sequence). Trimming removed 0 bases from V and 7 bases from J, with 7 bases in between. CDR3 protein: CASSLASGNIQYF. DNA of the CDR3: TGTGCCAGCAGCTTAGCTTCCGGGAACATTCAGTACTTC.

The chain carries TRBV9 and TRBJ2-1; D possibly uses TRBD1 or TRBD2 (5 bases each). Germline-derived CDR1 and CDR2 are SGDLS and YYNGEE. This CDR3 spans 18 amino acids. The ends were cut back, 1 base at V and 0 bases at J, with 17 bases in the middle. The CDR3 spells CASSVSTWTRGSYNEQFF. The CDR3 nucleotides read TGTGCCAGCAGCGTATCCACCTGGACACGGGGCTCCTACAATGAGCAGTTCTTC.

The chain recombines TRBV5-4 with TRBJ2-5; weak D call: TRBD1 (6 bases). The J call is in doubt because the DNA end fits TRBJ2-7 better. Germline CDR1 SGHNT, CDR2 YYREEE (reference sequence). This CDR3 comprises 15 residues. The CDR3 region has the DNA TGTGCCAGCAGCACCCCGACGAGGGGGACCGGCGAGCAGTACTTC. Amino acid sequence: CASSTPTRGTGEQYF.

The sample holds a few counts of this clone. The genes are TRBV30 and TRBJ1-2; 9 bases fit TRBD1. Per germline, CDR1 GTSNPN and CDR2 SVGIG (reference sequence). The V and J ends lost 1 base and 6 bases, in that order; junction bases with no gene match: 6. The CDR3 sequence is 14 residues long. Here the CDR3 reads CAWSDGTGFDGYTF. The DNA for the CDR3 is TGTGCCTGGAGTGATGGGACAGGGTTTGATGGCTACACCTTC. The full variable domain, with the rest looked up from reference TRBV30 and TRBJ1-2, is SQTIHQWPATLVQPVGSPLSLECTVEGTSNPNLYWYRQAAGRGLQLLFYSVGIGQISSEVPQNLSASRPQDRQFILSSKKLLLSDSGFYLCAWSDGTGFDGYTFGSGTRLTVV.

The V call is TRBV11-3, the J call TRBJ2-7; the D gene is possibly TRBD1 (5 bases). Germline V CDR1 and CDR2: SGHNT, YENEEA. V lost 2 bases and J lost 6, with 14 bases in between. This CDR3 is built from 14 residues. This chain's CDR3 is CASSLSPGSGEQYF. The CDR3 DNA follows: TGTGCCAGCAGCTTAAGCCCAGGGTCGGGCGAGCAGTACTTC.

This chain uses TRBV4-2 with TRBJ1-2; D ambiguous. V was shortened by 2 bases and J by 8 bases, with 15 bases between the two germline ends. CDR3 length: 14 residues. The germline V gene has CDR1 LGHNA and CDR2 YNFKEQ. CDR3 sequence reads: CASSQTRGPGGYTF. The CDR3 DNA follows: TGTGCCAGCAGCCAAACTAGAGGACCAGGCGGCTACACCTTC.

This clone was observed a single time. The chain recombines TRBV7-9 with TRBJ1-1; 8 positions match TRBD1. The CDR3 has 14 residues. Losses at the gene ends were 5 bases for V and 8 bases for J; bases not matched to a gene: 10. Per the germline V gene, CDR1 is SEHNR and CDR2 is FQNEAQ (reference sequence). The DNA for the CDR3 is TGTGCCAGCAGCCTTAAGACAGGGGCGGCGGAAGCTTTCTTT. This gives the protein CASSLKTGAAEAFF.